Following are 19 T cell receptor beta chains from one sample sequenced in a study of early T cells in non-severe SARS-CoV-2 infection. Each CDR3 protein is one row after TCRdb ran MiXCR on the 5' RACE reads. The sample holds fewer than 65,000 distinct CDR3 sequences; about 10% are singletons and the top ten take under 4.5%. Here the sequenced sample was whole blood, taken at baseline. The receptors were gathered from an adult who was a healthcare worker with PCR-confirmed SARS-CoV-2 infection or an uninfected control (not recorded which).

This clonotype was counted many times. The chain combines TRBV18 with TRBJ1-2, with a possible D match to TRBD1 (5 bases). This CDR3 contains 16 residues. The germline CDR1 and CDR2 sequences are KGHSH and LQKENI. V was clipped by 4 bases and J by 2 bases, with 17 bases between them. The DNA of the CDR3 is TGTGCCAGCTCACGGGAAAGGGGAAGTCTAAACTATGGCTACACCTTC. This sequence encodes CASSRERGSLNYGYTF.

This clonotype has a handful of counts. The V and J genes are TRBV5-1 and TRBJ2-3; D not resolved. This CDR3 has 12 amino acids. CDR1 and CDR2 (germline): SGHRS, YFSETQ. V shed 4 bases and J shed 4 bases, with 7 bases lying between them. This CDR3 is CASSRSPDTQYF. CDR3 DNA: TGCGCCAGCAGCCGCTCTCCAGATACGCAGTATTTT. The entire variable domain, with the rest obtained from reference TRBV5-1 and TRBJ2-3, is as follows: KAGVTQTPRYLIKTRGQQVTLSCSPISGHRSVSWYQQTPGQGLQFLFEYFSETQRNKGNFPGRFSGRQFSNSRSEMNVSTLELGDSALYLCASSRSPDTQYFGPGTRLTVL.

This clonotype appeared once. This may stem from a read error, because a much larger clone lies one nucleotide away. This sequence joins TRBV5-4 and TRBJ1-4, with D hard to call. Between the trimmed V and J ends, which lost 4 bases and 8 bases, there was a span of 12 bases. Germline V CDR1 and CDR2: SGHNT, YYREEE (reference sequence). The length of the CDR3 is 13 residues. As DNA, the CDR3 is TGTGCCAGCAGCATGGTACCGGTGGAAAAACTGTTTTTT. It is translated as CASSMVPVEKLFF.

J is TRBJ2-5 and V is TRBV5-1; D uncertain. Germline V gene lookup returns CDR1 SGHRS and CDR2 YFSETQ. V was pared by 5 bases and J by 2 bases, with 10 bases between. There are 13 residues in the CDR3. In DNA, the CDR3 is TGCGCCAGCAGGGGCTTCGGGCAAGAGACCCAGTACTTC. This translates into CASRGFGQETQYF.

This clonotype was detected only a few times. V usage is TRBV19 and J usage is TRBJ2-3; D remains ambiguous. Trimming took 1 base from V and 0 from J, leaving 5 bases between them. The CDR3 consists of 14 residues. The V gene's germline CDR1 is LNHDA and CDR2 SQIVND (reference sequence). CDR3 region: CASSIAGSTDTQYF. CDR3 in DNA: TGTGCCAGTAGTATAGCCGGTAGCACAGATACGCAGTATTTT.

This rearrangement joins TRBV27 to TRBJ2-1; 9 nucleotides agree with TRBD2. The ends lost 1 base at V and 7 bases at J; junction bases unmatched: 8. The CDR3 extends over 16 amino acids. Germline V gene lookup returns CDR1 MNHEY and CDR2 SMNVEV (reference sequence). DNA for the CDR3: TGTGCCAGCAGTTTATTGGCGGGAGGGTCGGTGAATGAGCAGTTCTTC. It is translated as CASSLLAGGSVNEQFF.

This clonotype was recorded a few times. V is TRBV11-2 and J is TRBJ2-3; D is undetermined. The length of the CDR3 is 14 residues. Germline CDR1 reads SGHAT; CDR2 reads FQNNGV. Trimming took 6 bases from V and 0 from J, leaving 10 bases between them. In nucleotides, the CDR3 is TGTGCCAGCAGTCGGACGGCTAGCACAGATACGCAGTATTTT. This sequence encodes CASSRTASTDTQYF.

This clonotype was detected a few times. The V call is TRBV20-1, the J call TRBJ1-1, with D uncertain. V was trimmed by 6 bases and J by 1 base, leaving 12 bases between them. The CDR3 consists of 13 residues. Germline V gives CDR1 DFQATT, CDR2 SNEGSKA (reference sequence). The CDR3 reads CSAKRAGNTEAFF. As DNA, the CDR3 is TGCAGTGCGAAACGGGCGGGGAACACTGAAGCTTTCTTT.

Many counts were recorded for this clonotype. V and J are TRBV2 and TRBJ2-2; D ambiguous. The V gene's germline CDR1 is SNHLY and CDR2 FYNNEI. CDR3 length: 14 residues. V gave up 6 bases and J gave up 1 base, with 9 bases separating them. CDR3 bases: TGTGCCAGCAGCCGGATCCAGAACACCGGGGAGCTGTTTTTT. The encoded protein is CASSRIQNTGELFF.

This clonotype was counted ten times or more. This chain links TRBV28 with TRBJ2-7, with D uncertain. From germline, CDR1 is MDHEN and CDR2 SYDVKM. The CDR3 covers 14 residues. Trimming took 1 base from V and 4 from J, leaving 11 bases between them. As DNA, the CDR3 is TGTGCCAGCAGTTTATCCCCGTCCCTGTACGAGCAGTACTTC. This sequence encodes CASSLSPSLYEQYF.

This clonotype has a count of ten or more. The gene calls are TRBV12-3 or TRBV12-4 and TRBJ2-3; D is undetermined. This CDR3 region has 13 residues. The V and J ends lost 1 base and 4 bases respectively, with 6 bases between them. CDR3 sequence (DNA): TGTGCCAGCAGTTTAGTCCTAGCAGATACGCAGTATTTT. Translated: CASSLVLADTQYF.

This clonotype was seen at least ten times. J is TRBJ2-5 and V is TRBV20-1; 9 bases align to TRBD2. Trimming took 2 bases from V and 5 from J; bases not matched to a gene: 9. CDR3 length: 15 residues. Germline loops: CDR1 DFQATT, CDR2 SNEGSKA (reference sequence). Written as DNA, the CDR3 is TGCAGTGCTAGAAGGGGCGGGAGGGCCGAGGAGACCCAGTACTTC. Protein sequence: CSARRGGRAEETQYF.

This clonotype was detected ten times or more. The rearrangement joins TRBV7-9 to TRBJ2-5, with D possibly TRBD2 on 6 matching bases. V lost 5 bases and J lost 4, with 17 bases in between. CDR3 length equals 15 residues. Per the germline V gene, CDR1 is SEHNR and CDR2 is FQNEAQ (reference sequence). CDR3 in amino acids: CASSAQSGLSETQYF. The CDR3 DNA reads as TGTGCCAGCAGCGCCCAATCGGGACTCTCAGAGACCCAGTACTTC.

Ten or more counts support this clonotype. This chain links TRBV6-4 with TRBJ2-1; 10 bases align to TRBD2. CDR3 length: 15 residues. CDR1 is MRHNA, CDR2 SNTAGT, per germline. Trimming removed 2 bases from V and 4 bases from J; junction bases left unmatched: 2. The CDR3 DNA follows: TGTGCCAGCAGTGACCGAGCGGGGGGGTACAATGAGCAGTTCTTC. This gives the protein CASSDRAGGYNEQFF.

This clonotype showed up many times. The chain carries TRBV24-1 and TRBJ2-3, with 9 positions matching TRBD2. Germline V gives CDR1 KGHDR, CDR2 SFDVKD. The CDR3 spans 18 residues. With 4 bases clipped from V and 4 bases from J, the junction kept 14 bases outside the gene matches. This CDR3 reads CATSDPISLAGDSDTQYF. CDR3 bases: TGTGCCACCAGTGACCCGATTTCCTTAGCGGGAGACTCAGATACGCAGTATTTT.

The CDR3 DNA reads TGTGCCAGTAGTATGCGGACAGGGAACGTTAATGAAAAACTGTTTTTT. It translates to CASSMRTGNVNEKLFF. The chain joins TRBV19 to TRBJ1-4, with 8 bases that match TRBD1. The CDR3 has 16 residues. Germline loops: CDR1 LNHDA, CDR2 SQIVND (reference sequence). With 3 bases clipped from V and 4 bases from J, the junction kept 7 bases outside the gene matches.

V is TRBV9 and J is TRBJ2-1, with 9 bases matching TRBD1. The V gene end was trimmed by 4 bases and the J gene end by 7 bases; junction bases not matched to a gene: 12. CDR3 length equals 16 residues. Germline-derived CDR1 and CDR2 are SGDLS and YYNGEE. The CDR3 nucleotides read TGTGCCAGCAGCCTCGCCCGGGACAGGGACCGAAATGAGCAGTTCTTC. It is translated as CASSLARDRDRNEQFF. The whole variable domain, filled in from reference TRBV9 and TRBJ2-1, reads DSGVTQTPKHLITATGQRVTLRCSPRSGDLSVYWYQQSLDQGLQFLIQYYNGEERAKGNILERFSAQQFPDLHSELNLSSLELGDSALYFCASSLARDRDRNEQFFGPGTRLTVL.

This clonotype has only a few counts. V usage is TRBV6-1 and J usage is TRBJ2-2; D may match TRBD1 or TRBD2 (5 bases each). Germline V CDR1 and CDR2: MNHNS, SASEGT. V was clipped by 3 bases and J by 3 bases, with 8 bases between them. This CDR3 region has 14 residues. The DNA of the CDR3 is TGTGCCAGCAGTGAGGGGACGCACACCGGGGAGCTGTTTTTT. Translation: CASSEGTHTGELFF.

The sample holds a few counts of this clonotype. This CDR3 reads CASSRSRGPLSYEQYF. For the CDR3, the DNA is TGTGCCAGCAGCCGCAGCAGGGGGCCACTTTCCTACGAGCAGTACTTC. The chain employs TRBV3-1 and TRBJ2-7; 8 bases line up with TRBD1. This CDR3 has 16 amino acids. The V and J ends lost 4 bases and 1 base, in that order; junction bases with no gene match: 9. The germline gives CDR1 LGHDT, CDR2 YNNKEL (reference sequence).